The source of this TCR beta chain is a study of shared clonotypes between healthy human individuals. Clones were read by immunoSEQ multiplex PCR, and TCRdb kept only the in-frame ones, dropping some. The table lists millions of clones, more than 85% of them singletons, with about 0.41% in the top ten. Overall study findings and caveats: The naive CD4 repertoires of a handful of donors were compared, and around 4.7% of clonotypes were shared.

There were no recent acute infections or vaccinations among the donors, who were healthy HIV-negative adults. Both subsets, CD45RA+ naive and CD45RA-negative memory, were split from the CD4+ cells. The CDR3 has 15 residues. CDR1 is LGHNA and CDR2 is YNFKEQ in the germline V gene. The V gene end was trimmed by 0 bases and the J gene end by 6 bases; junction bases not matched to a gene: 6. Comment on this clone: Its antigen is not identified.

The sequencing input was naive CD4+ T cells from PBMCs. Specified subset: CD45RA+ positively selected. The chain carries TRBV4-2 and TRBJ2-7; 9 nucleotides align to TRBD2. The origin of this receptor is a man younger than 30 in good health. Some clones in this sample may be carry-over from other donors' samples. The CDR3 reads CASSQELAGWSEQYF. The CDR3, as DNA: TGTGCCAGCAGCCAAGAACTAGCGGGTTGGAGCGAGCAGTACTTC.